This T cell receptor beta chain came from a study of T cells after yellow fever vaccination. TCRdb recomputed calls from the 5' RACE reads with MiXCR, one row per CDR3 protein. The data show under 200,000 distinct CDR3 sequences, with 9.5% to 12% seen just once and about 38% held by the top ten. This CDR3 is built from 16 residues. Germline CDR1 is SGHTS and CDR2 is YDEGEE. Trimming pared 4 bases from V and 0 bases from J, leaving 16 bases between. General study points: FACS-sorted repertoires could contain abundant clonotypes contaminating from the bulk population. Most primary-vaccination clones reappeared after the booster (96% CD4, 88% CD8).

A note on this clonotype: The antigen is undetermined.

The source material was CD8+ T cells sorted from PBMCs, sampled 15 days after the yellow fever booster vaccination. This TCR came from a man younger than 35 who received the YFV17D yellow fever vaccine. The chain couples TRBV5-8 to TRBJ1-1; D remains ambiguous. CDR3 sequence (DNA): TGTGCCAGCAGCCTCGACGAGGGCTCGATGAACACTGAAGCTTTCTTT. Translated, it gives CASSLDEGSMNTEAFF.